This T cell receptor (beta chain) appears in the sequencing data of a study of cytomegalovirus exposure and HLA in healthy donors. Study background: An earlier analysis found 120 million or so unique TCR beta sequences from around 180 million T cells.

From germline, CDR1 is MNHEY and CDR2 SVGAGI. This CDR3 comprises 12 residues. Trimming removed 2 bases from V and 14 bases from J, with 13 bases in between. This clone came up a few times. It was with 60 Vbeta and 13 Jbeta primers that the PCR ran. The assay was immunoSEQ multiplex PCR, and TCRdb's table has in-frame clones only and misses some. The sample has 150,000 or so clones, approximately 82% seen once. The gene calls are TRBV6-5 and TRBJ2-1, with D possibly TRBD1 on 5 matching bases. The receptor's source is a man aged 25-45 years in good health and CMV-seropositive. Material: PBMCs. CDR3 nucleotides: TGTGCCAGCAGTTACGACAAGACAGCCGAGTTCTTC. This encodes CASSYDKTAEFF.